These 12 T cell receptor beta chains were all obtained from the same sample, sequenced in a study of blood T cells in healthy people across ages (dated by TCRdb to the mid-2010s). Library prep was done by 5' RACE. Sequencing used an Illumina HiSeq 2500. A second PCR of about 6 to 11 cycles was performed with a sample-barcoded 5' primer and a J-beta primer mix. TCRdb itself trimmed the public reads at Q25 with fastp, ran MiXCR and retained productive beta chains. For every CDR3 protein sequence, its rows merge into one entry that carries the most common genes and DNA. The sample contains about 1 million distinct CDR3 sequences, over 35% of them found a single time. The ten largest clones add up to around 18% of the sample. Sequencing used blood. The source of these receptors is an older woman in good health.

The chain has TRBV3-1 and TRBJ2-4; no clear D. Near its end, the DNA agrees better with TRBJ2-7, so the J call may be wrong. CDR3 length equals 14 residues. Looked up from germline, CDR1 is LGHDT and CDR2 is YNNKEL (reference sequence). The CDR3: CASSQGQDAYEQYF. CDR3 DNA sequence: TGTGCCAGCAGCCAAGGTCAGGATGCCTACGAGCAGTACTTC.

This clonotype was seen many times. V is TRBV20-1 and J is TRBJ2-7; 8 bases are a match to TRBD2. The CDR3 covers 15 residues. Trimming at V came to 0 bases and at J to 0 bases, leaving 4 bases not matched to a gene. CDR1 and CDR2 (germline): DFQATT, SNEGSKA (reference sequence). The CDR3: CSARDRREDSYEQYF. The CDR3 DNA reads TGCAGTGCTAGAGATAGGCGGGAGGACTCCTACGAGCAGTACTTC.

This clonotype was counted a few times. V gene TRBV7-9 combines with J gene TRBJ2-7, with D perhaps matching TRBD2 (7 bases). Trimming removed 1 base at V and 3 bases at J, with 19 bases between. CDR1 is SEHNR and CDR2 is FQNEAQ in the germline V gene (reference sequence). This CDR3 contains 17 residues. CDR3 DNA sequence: TGTGCCAGCAGCTTAGGAACCCCCGGGGGCGGGAGCTACGAGCAGTACTTC. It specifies CASSLGTPGGGSYEQYF.

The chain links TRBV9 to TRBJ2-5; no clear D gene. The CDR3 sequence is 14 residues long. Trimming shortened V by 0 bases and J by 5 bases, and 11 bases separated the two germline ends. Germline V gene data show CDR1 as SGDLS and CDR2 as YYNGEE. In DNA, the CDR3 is TGTGCCAGCAGCGTAGATCTGGGCCCGGAGACCCAGTACTTC. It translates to CASSVDLGPETQYF.

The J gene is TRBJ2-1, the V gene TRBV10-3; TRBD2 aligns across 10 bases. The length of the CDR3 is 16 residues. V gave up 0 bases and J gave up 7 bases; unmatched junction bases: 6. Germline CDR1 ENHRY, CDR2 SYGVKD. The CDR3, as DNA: TGTGCCATCAGTGAGTCTCTCGGTAGCGGGAGGAATGAGCAGTTCTTC. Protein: CAISESLGSGRNEQFF.

CDR3 nucleotides: TGCGCCAGCAGTGATGAGAATGAGCAGTTCTTC. Protein product: CASSDENEQFF. The chain is built from TRBV10-1 and TRBJ2-1; D is unclear. This CDR3 has 11 residues. The V end lost 3 bases, the J end lost 7 bases, and 4 bases lay between the germline ends. The germline V gene encodes CDR1 WNHNN and CDR2 SYGVQD (reference sequence).

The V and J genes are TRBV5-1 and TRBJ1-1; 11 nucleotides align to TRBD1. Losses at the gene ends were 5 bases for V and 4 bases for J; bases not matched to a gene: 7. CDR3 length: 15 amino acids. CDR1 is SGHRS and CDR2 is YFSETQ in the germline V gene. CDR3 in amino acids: CASSWTGGAGTEAFF. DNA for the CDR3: TGCGCCAGCAGTTGGACAGGGGGCGCGGGCACTGAAGCTTTCTTT.

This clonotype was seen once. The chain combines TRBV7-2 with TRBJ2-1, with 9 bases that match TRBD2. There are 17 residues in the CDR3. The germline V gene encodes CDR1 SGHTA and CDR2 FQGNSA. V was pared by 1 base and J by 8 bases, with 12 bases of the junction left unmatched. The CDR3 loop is CASSLDVNSGRSDEQFF. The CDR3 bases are TGTGCCAGCAGCTTAGACGTTAATAGCGGGAGAAGCGATGAGCAGTTCTTC.

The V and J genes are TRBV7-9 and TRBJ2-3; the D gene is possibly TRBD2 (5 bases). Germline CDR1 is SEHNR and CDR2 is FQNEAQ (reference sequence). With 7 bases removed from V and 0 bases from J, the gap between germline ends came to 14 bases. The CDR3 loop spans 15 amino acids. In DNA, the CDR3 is TGTGCCAGCAACAGTACTGGCGGGAGCACAGATACGCAGTATTTT. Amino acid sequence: CASNSTGGSTDTQYF. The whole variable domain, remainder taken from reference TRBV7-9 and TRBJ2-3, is DTGVSQNPRHKITKRGQNVTFRCDPISEHNRLYWYRQTLGQGPEFLTYFQNEAQLEKSRLLSDRFSAERPKGSFSTLEIQRTEQGDSAMYLCASNSTGGSTDTQYFGPGTRLTVL.

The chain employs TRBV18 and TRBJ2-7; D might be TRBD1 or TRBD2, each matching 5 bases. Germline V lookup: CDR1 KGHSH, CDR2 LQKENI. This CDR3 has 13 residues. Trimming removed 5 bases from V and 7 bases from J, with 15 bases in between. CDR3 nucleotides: TGTGCCAGCTCAGGACTCCAGGGCCATGAGCAGTACTTC. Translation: CASSGLQGHEQYF.

The CDR3 loop is CASGPGQLHLYEQYF. DNA for the CDR3: TGTGCCAGCGGTCCCGGACAACTTCACCTTTACGAGCAGTACTTC. V gene TRBV21-1 combines with J gene TRBJ2-5; TRBD1, the D gene given by the table, was not confirmed from the DNA. The J call is in doubt because the DNA end fits TRBJ2-7 better. TRBV21-1 is labeled a pseudogene. The CDR3 has 15 residues.

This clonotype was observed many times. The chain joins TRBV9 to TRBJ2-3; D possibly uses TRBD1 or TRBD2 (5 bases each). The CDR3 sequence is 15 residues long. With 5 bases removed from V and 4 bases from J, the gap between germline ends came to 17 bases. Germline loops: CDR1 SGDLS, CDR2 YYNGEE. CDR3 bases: TGTGCCAGCAGTTCCGGGGCCTTGGGAGCAGATACGCAGTATTTT. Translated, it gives CASSSGALGADTQYF.